One T cell receptor (beta chain) is described in this entry. Its antigen is as yet unknown. TCRdb's table, derived via immunoSEQ multiplex PCR, lists solely in-frame clones and lacks some. Here the sample spans a few hundred thousand clones, roughly 87% being singletons. CDR3 length: 12 amino acids. V shed 6 bases and J shed 2 bases, with 4 bases lying between them. Germline values: CDR1 MNHEY, CDR2 SVGAGI. This entry belongs to a study of cytomegalovirus exposure and HLA in healthy donors. Overall study context: The same platform was used for the 110 or so validation repertoires as for the roughly 670 first-cohort repertoires, as reported in a later analysis. The study's findings and limits: The study designated over 150 TCR beta chains cytomegalovirus-associated. Some public TCRs appeared in many individuals, while most sequences were rare. Confirmation in vitro established that a few CMV-associated chains were specific for CMV antigens.

The origin of this receptor is a young man in good health and CMV-seropositive. V is TRBV6-5 and J is TRBJ2-2, with D hard to call. Sequencing was performed on PBMCs. The CDR3 sequence is CASRDNTGELFF. The DNA for the CDR3 is TGTGCCAGCAGGGATAACACCGGGGAGCTGTTTTTT.